The next 9 T cell receptor beta chains were all read from a single sample in a study of graft-versus-host responses after intestinal transplantation. For these TCRs, the target antigens are not known. Repertoires were generated with immunoSEQ multiplex PCR, while TCRdb's copy carries only in-frame clones and drops some. The sample has tens of thousands of clones, around 90% seen once. The sequencing here drew on unstimulated CD8+ T cells sorted from spleen or lymph node cells, taken before intestinal transplant. All receptors derive from a human donor who received an intestinal transplant.

This chain connects TRBV7-2 to TRBJ1-1; D possibly corresponds to TRBD1 (5 bases). Trimming shortened V by 1 base and J by 4 bases, and 7 bases separated the two germline ends. The V gene's germline CDR1 is SGHTA and CDR2 FQGNSA. The CDR3 runs 13 residues. The CDR3 loop reads CASSLERGTEAFF. The CDR3 DNA reads TGTGCCAGCAGCTTAGAAAGGGGCACTGAAGCTTTCTTT. Combining the CDR3 with reference TRBV7-2 and TRBJ1-1 gives the whole variable domain GAGVSQSPSNKVTEKGKDVELRCDPISGHTALYWYRQSLGQGLEFLIYFQGNSAPDKSGLPSDRFSAERTGGSVSTLTIQRTQQEDSAVYLCASSLERGTEAFFGQGTRLTVV.

This chain joins TRBV7-2 and TRBJ2-1; 8 positions agree with TRBD1. The CDR3 is made up of 11 amino acids. From germline, CDR1 is SGHTA and CDR2 FQGNSA. Germline trimming cut 5 bases from V and 13 bases from J; bases unmatched to any gene: 4. CDR3 nucleotides: TGTGCCAGCAGCCCAGGGGGCCTACAGTTCTTC. This sequence encodes CASSPGGLQFF. The full variable domain, completed using reference TRBV7-2 and TRBJ2-1, is GAGVSQSPSNKVTEKGKDVELRCDPISGHTALYWYRQSLGQGLEFLIYFQGNSAPDKSGLPSDRFSAERTGGSVSTLTIQRTQQEDSAVYLCASSPGGLQFFGPGTRLTVL.

CDR3 in DNA: TGTGCCTGGAGTGGTAGCGATCCCGATGAGCAGTTCTTC. Translated: CAWSGSDPDEQFF. The chain uses TRBV30 and TRBJ2-1; TRBD2 is a possible D gene (5 bases). This CDR3 is built from 13 residues. CDR1 is GTSNPN and CDR2 is SVGIG in the germline V gene (reference sequence). The V end lost 1 base, the J end lost 8 bases, and 12 bases lay between the germline ends.

In its sample, this clone was seen once. The rearrangement links TRBV4-1 to TRBJ1-5; D possibly corresponds to TRBD1 (5 bases). The germline CDR1 and CDR2 sequences are MGHRA and YSYEKL. With 0 bases removed from V and 2 bases from J, the gap between germline ends came to 17 bases. The CDR3 covers 18 residues. In DNA form, the CDR3 reads TGCGCCAGCAGCCAAGACGGGGGAAGGGTAGGTGGCAATCAGCCCCAGCATTTT. Its protein product is CASSQDGGRVGGNQPQHF.

The V gene is TRBV7-8, the J gene TRBJ2-1; unclear D gene. The V end lost 2 bases, the J end lost 7 bases, and 3 bases lay between the germline ends. This CDR3 region has 11 residues. Germline-derived CDR1 and CDR2 are SGHVS and FQNEAQ. The CDR3 region is CASSLQNEQFF. In nucleotides, the CDR3 is TGTGCCAGCAGCTTACAGAATGAGCAGTTCTTC.

The V call is TRBV29-1, the J call TRBJ2-3; 7 positions match TRBD2. Trimming cost V 6 bases and J 3 bases; bases outside gene matches: 6. The CDR3 is made up of 13 amino acids. Germline CDR1 is SQVTM and CDR2 is ANQGSEA. The chain's CDR3 is CSVRTRTTDTQYF. In nucleotides, the CDR3 is TGCAGCGTAAGGACTAGGACTACAGATACGCAGTATTTT.

V usage is TRBV28 and J usage is TRBJ1-2, with D possibly matching TRBD1 (6 bases). This CDR3 has 15 residues. Trimming pared 1 base from V and 4 bases from J, leaving 13 bases between. Germline CDR1 reads MDHEN; CDR2 reads SYDVKM. This CDR3 is CASSLSPARGYGYTF. CDR3 bases: TGTGCCAGCAGTTTATCCCCGGCCAGGGGCTATGGCTACACCTTC.

J is TRBJ1-5 and V is TRBV15, with D uncertain. The V and J ends lost 0 bases and 0 bases respectively, with 6 bases between them. The CDR3 has 15 amino acids. Germline V gene sequence: CDR1 LNHNV, CDR2 YYDKDF (reference sequence). The CDR3 loop reads CATSREADSNQPQHF. The CDR3 DNA follows: TGTGCCACCAGCAGAGAGGCGGATAGCAATCAGCCCCAGCATTTT.

The V gene is TRBV2, the J gene TRBJ1-5; D unclear. V lost 5 bases to trimming and J lost 8 bases, with 10 bases between them. Germline V lookup: CDR1 SNHLY, CDR2 FYNNEI. The CDR3 has 12 residues. The CDR3 loop reads CASSYSVEPQHF. The CDR3 bases are TGTGCCAGCAGTTACTCCGTTGAGCCCCAGCATTTT.